A single sample is the source of the 2 T cell receptor beta chains below, sequenced in a study of T cell responses to AZD1222 COVID-19 vaccine. Profiled with immunoSEQ multiplex PCR; TCRdb holds only in-frame clones, not every one. The sample includes 150,000 to 180,000 clones, more than 75% seen only once; the top ten take 15% to 20%. Sequences were derived from peripheral blood, sampled on day 0 of AZD1222 vaccination. The origin of the receptors is an adult in good health.

The chain couples TRBV23-1 to TRBJ2-7, with TRBD1 matching 7 bases. TRBV23-1 is an ORF, with its function uncertain. J was trimmed by 4 bases and V by 3 bases; bases with no gene match: 15. This CDR3 comprises 17 residues. CDR3 sequence: CASSHVPTGTDKYEQYF. As DNA, the CDR3 is TGCGCCAGCAGTCACGTCCCGACCGGGACAGATAAGTACGAGCAGTACTTC.

The chain carries TRBV6-5 and TRBJ1-2, with unresolved D. This CDR3 comprises 12 residues. CDR1 and CDR2 from the germline V gene are MNHEY and SVGAGI. Trimming removed 10 bases from V and 3 bases from J, with 12 bases in between. As DNA, the CDR3 is TGTGCCACTACAAGAGTGTACTATGGCTACACCTTC. This codes for CATTRVYYGYTF.